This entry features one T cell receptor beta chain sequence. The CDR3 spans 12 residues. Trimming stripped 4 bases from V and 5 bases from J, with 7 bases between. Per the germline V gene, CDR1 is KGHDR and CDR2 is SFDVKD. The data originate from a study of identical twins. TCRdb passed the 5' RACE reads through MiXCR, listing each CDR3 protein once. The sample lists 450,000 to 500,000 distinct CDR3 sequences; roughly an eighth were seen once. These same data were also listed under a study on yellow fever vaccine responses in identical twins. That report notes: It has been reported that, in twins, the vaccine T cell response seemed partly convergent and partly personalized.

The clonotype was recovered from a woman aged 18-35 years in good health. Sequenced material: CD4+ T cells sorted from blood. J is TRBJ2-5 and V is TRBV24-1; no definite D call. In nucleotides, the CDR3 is TGTGCCACCAGTGACCGAATGGAGACCCAGTACTTC. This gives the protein CATSDRMETQYF.